One T cell receptor (beta chain) is described in this entry. Its specific antigen is unknown. Per-nucleotide qualities are absent, and no much larger clonotype sits a single base away. Enrolling through a virtual design, the prospective study's participants ranged in age from roughly 18 to 90 years and lived across 20 to 30 United States geographic areas. Cohort assignment in the prospective study relied on participant-reported clinical history from a screening survey and a study questionnaire. Recovered participants in ImmuneRACE Cohort 3 were defined as having two consecutive negative NP/OP PCR tests, clearance from a healthcare professional, or resolution of symptoms. Mobile phlebotomists in the prospective study collected whole blood, serum and a nasopharyngeal or oropharyngeal swab from every participant. Participants in the prospective study had the option to provide additional blood draws and questionnaires over an approximately 2-month period. Before DNA extraction, blood samples from the prospective study were shipped at room temperature or frozen.

The sample is drawn from a study of blood T cell repertoires in COVID-19 (dated by TCRdb to the early 2020s). Study-level background: Collaborator samples came from the United States, Italy and Spain and covered acute and convalescent phases of COVID-19. The prospective study material was composed of cDNA or gDNA derived from T cells, B-cell-depleted T cells, or PBMCs. Deeply sampled blood TCRbeta repertoires from subjects exposed to, actively infected with, or recovered from COVID-19 were included in the dataset. A freely available public database, intended as a resource for researchers studying the immune response to SARS-CoV-2, is where the repertoires were released. Samples came from the ongoing ImmuneRACE study (first 160 participants) plus 1,254 subjects from 6 global collaborators. The sample metadata nearly always contained a de-identified subject ID, COVID-19 status, age in years and sex. Where available, HLA class I and class II types were taken from metadata supplied by the sample provider and were not determined by assay-based typing.

TCRbeta CDR3 regions were amplified from genomic DNA by means of the immunoSEQ Assay, a bias-controlled multiplex PCR. As for the original processing: The number of nucleated cells in each sample was estimated from the amplification of reference gene primers within the assay. Sequence reads were collapsed and filtered to measure the absolute abundance of every unique TCRbeta CDR3 rearrangement. For each sample, productive Simpson clonality was calculated as the square root of Simpson's diversity index over productive rearrangements. TCRdb re-hosts the immuneACCESS table, in-frame sequences only. Its copies lack some clones; in the studies checked, an unresolved V gene accounts for under half of them, and the cause for the rest is not known. For V, J and clone size, that table is used; D and trimming come from the DNA. A total of around 240,000 clones appear in this sample, approximately 83% of them only once. The ten largest clones add up to 1.5% to 2% of the sample.

Study-wide findings and limitations: The amount of clinical and demographic metadata varied by source and participant and was provided uncurated.

CDR1 and CDR2 are read off the germline V gene as MNHEY and SVGAGI. From cysteine to phenylalanine, the CDR3 is 14 amino acids long. Left in the record is the CDR3 DNA by itself, 42 bases read in frame from the first base. V is pared back by 2 bases and J by 7 bases, with 14 bases lying between the germline termini. Material: PBMCs or T cells enriched from blood (not recorded which). Rearrangement joined TRBV6-5 to TRBJ1-2; TRBD1 could be the D gene, as 6 bases match. The sequence was obtained from a woman aged 50 to 60 who had recovered from COVID-19. The nucleotide sequence is given as TGTGCCAGCAGTTACGGGCAGGGGATTTTTGGCTACACCTTC. This codes for CASSYGQGIFGYTF.